This entry lists 20 T cell receptor beta chains sequenced from one sample in a study of blood T cell repertoires in COVID-19. TCRdb's copy holds only in-frame clones and misses some; the assay was immunoSEQ multiplex PCR. The sample comprises around 290,000 clones, around 90% of which are singletons, and 1.5% to 2% rests with the top ten. Material: PBMCs or T cells enriched from blood (not recorded which). Receptors were obtained from a woman in her thirties or forties who had recovered from COVID-19.

The chain has TRBV20-1 and TRBJ2-7, with TRBD2 matching 10 bases. The V gene's germline CDR1 is DFQATT and CDR2 SNEGSKA (reference sequence). V gave up 3 bases and J gave up 3 bases; unmatched junction bases: 11. CDR3 length: 16 amino acids. In DNA, the CDR3 is TGCAGTGCTAGTCCAAGGACTAGCGGAAACCTCTACGAGCAGTACTTC. It encodes CSASPRTSGNLYEQYF.

The chain uses TRBV27 and TRBJ1-2; D unclear. The CDR3 has 14 residues. Germline lookup yields CDR1 MNHEY and CDR2 SMNVEV (reference sequence). Trimming left V 0 bases short and J 2 bases short, with 7 bases between. The CDR3 DNA reads TGTGCCAGCAGTTTATCTGGGCAGAACTATGGCTACACCTTC. Protein product: CASSLSGQNYGYTF.

CDR3 sequence reads: CASSFFEAFF. CDR3 nucleotide sequence: TGTGCCAGCAGCTTCTTTGAAGCTTTCTTT. The chain uses TRBV7-2 and TRBJ1-1; no definite D call. Germline V gene data show CDR1 as SGHTA and CDR2 as FQGNSA. The CDR3 runs to 10 residues. Trimming took 3 bases from V and 7 from J, leaving 3 bases between them.

The genes are TRBV9 and TRBJ1-3; D possibly corresponds to TRBD1 (5 bases). Germline-derived CDR1 and CDR2 are SGDLS and YYNGEE. The V end lost 3 bases, the J end lost 0 bases, and 13 bases lay between the germline ends. CDR3 length: 16 residues. CDR3 sequence (DNA): TGTGCCAGCAGCGGGCGACGGGGGATCTCTGGAAACACCATATATTTT. Translating gives CASSGRRGISGNTIYF.

The gene calls are TRBV5-1 and TRBJ1-5, with D possibly TRBD1 on 6 matching bases. CDR1 and CDR2 from the germline V gene are SGHRS and YFSETQ. Trimming pared 2 bases from V and 5 bases from J, leaving 14 bases between. The CDR3 is 15 amino acids. The CDR3 DNA follows: TGCGCCAGCAGCTTATCTGGGGGCATCGATCAGCCCCAGCATTTT. This gives the protein CASSLSGGIDQPQHF.

The chain combines TRBV24-1 with TRBJ2-1; tentatively, D is TRBD2 (6 bases). Germline V gene lookup returns CDR1 KGHDR and CDR2 SFDVKD. V was cut by 4 bases and J by 9 bases, with 6 bases left in between. The CDR3 spans 11 residues. CDR3 protein: CATSDGGEQFF. CDR3 DNA: TGTGCCACCAGTGACGGGGGTGAGCAGTTCTTC.

V and J are TRBV7-2 and TRBJ1-6; D may be TRBD1 (5 bases). Germline V gives CDR1 SGHTA, CDR2 FQGNSA. The V and J ends lost 5 bases and 10 bases respectively, with 12 bases between them. CDR3 size: 13 residues. The CDR3 region has the DNA TGTGCCAGCAGCCCTATCAAGGGGTCACCCCTCCACTTT. Amino acids: CASSPIKGSPLHF.

This clone appeared a single time. V is TRBV13 and J is TRBJ2-1, with 11 bases matching TRBD2. Germline CDR1 PRHDT, CDR2 FYEKMQ (reference sequence). With 5 bases clipped from V and 8 bases from J, the junction kept 14 bases outside the gene matches. The CDR3 runs 17 residues. The CDR3 nucleotides are TGTGCCAGCAGCCATAGACTAGCGGGAAAGTTTATGGATGAGCAGTTCTTC. This translates into CASSHRLAGKFMDEQFF.

The rearrangement links TRBV11-2 to TRBJ1-1; D unclear. This CDR3 is 13 amino acids long. V lost 3 bases, J lost 4 bases, and 9 bases lay in between. CDR1 and CDR2 from the germline V gene are SGHAT and FQNNGV. CDR3 loop: CASSFGVSTEAFF. CDR3 sequence (DNA): TGTGCCAGCAGCTTCGGTGTGAGCACTGAAGCTTTCTTT.

The rearrangement joins TRBV21-1 to TRBJ1-1. TRBV21-1 is listed as a pseudogene. This CDR3 spans 17 amino acids. CDR3 amino acids: CASSPGVVETSRTEAFF. CDR3 DNA sequence: TGTGCCAGCAGCCCCGGGGTCGTGGAGACCAGCCGGACTGAAGCTTTCTTT.

The chain couples TRBV5-8 to TRBJ1-2; 10 bases fit TRBD1. The CDR3 has 15 amino acids. With 4 bases clipped from V and 4 bases from J, the junction kept 7 bases outside the gene matches. Germline V gene sequence: CDR1 SGHTS, CDR2 YDEGEE. The CDR3 bases are TGTGCCAGCAGCAAACTCCGGGACAGGGGCTATGGCTACACCTTC. Its translation: CASSKLRDRGYGYTF.

J is TRBJ1-2 and V is TRBV7-2; 12 bases map to TRBD1. The V gene end was trimmed by 1 base and the J gene end by 8 bases; junction bases not matched to a gene: 2. The CDR3 is made up of 14 amino acids. Germline V gives CDR1 SGHTA, CDR2 FQGNSA. In DNA form, the CDR3 reads TGTGCCAGCAGCTTAGGGGACAGGGGGCTCGGCTACACCTTC. Its translation is CASSLGDRGLGYTF.

This clone was counted a single time. The V gene is TRBV9, the J gene TRBJ2-1; D is unresolved. V dropped 0 bases and J dropped 3 bases, with 13 bases sitting between them. Germline-derived CDR1 and CDR2 are SGDLS and YYNGEE. This CDR3 spans 16 amino acids. CDR3 sequence (DNA): TGTGCCAGCAGCGTAGGTAAGCGAGTCCTCTACAATGAGCAGTTCTTC. This sequence encodes CASSVGKRVLYNEQFF.

In its sample, this clone was seen once. The rearrangement uses TRBV14 and TRBJ1-2; the match to TRBD1 covers 8 bases. Germline CDR1 reads SGHDN; CDR2 reads FVKESK. The length of the CDR3 is 17 residues. The trim removed 1 base at V and 5 bases at J, leaving 12 bases unmatched. The CDR3 reads CASSQGLVRTGMYGYTF. The CDR3 DNA sequence: TGTGCCAGCAGCCAAGGGCTTGTTCGGACAGGGATGTATGGCTACACCTTC.

The V gene is TRBV9, the J gene TRBJ2-1, with TRBD2 matching over 9 bases. The CDR3 contains 16 residues. The germline V gene encodes CDR1 SGDLS and CDR2 YYNGEE. The V and J ends lost 0 bases and 5 bases, in that order; junction bases with no gene match: 6. In DNA, the CDR3 is TGTGCCAGCAGCGTAGCTCCAGCGGGAGGCAACAATGAGCAGTTCTTC. Protein product: CASSVAPAGGNNEQFF.

This clone occurred once. The rearrangement joins TRBV30 to TRBJ1-1, with TRBD1 matching 8 bases. With V trimmed by 8 bases and J by 4 bases, 9 bases remained unmatched. This CDR3 has 13 amino acids. Germline CDR1 GTSNPN, CDR2 SVGIG (reference sequence). The CDR3 loop reads CAGGDRRPTEAFF. In nucleotides, the CDR3 is TGTGCCGGGGGGGACAGGCGGCCCACTGAAGCTTTCTTT.

The gene calls are TRBV7-9 and TRBJ1-3, with D perhaps TRBD1 (6 bases). CDR3 length equals 15 residues. The V end was cut by 4 bases, the J end by 0 bases, with 10 bases between. The V gene's germline CDR1 is SEHNR and CDR2 FQNEAQ (reference sequence). The CDR3 sequence: CASSSTGSSGNTIYF. The CDR3 DNA follows: TGTGCCAGCAGCTCGACAGGTAGCTCTGGAAACACCATATATTTT.

CDR3 coding DNA: TGTGCCAGCAGACTCGGAGTAGCGGGGGGATGGGATACGCAGTATTTT. It codes for CASRLGVAGGWDTQYF. J is TRBJ2-3 and V is TRBV27, with 10 bases that match TRBD2. The V gene's germline CDR1 is MNHEY and CDR2 SMNVEV (reference sequence). Trimming removed 6 bases from V and 6 bases from J; junction bases left unmatched: 12. The CDR3 loop spans 16 amino acids.

V usage is TRBV18 and J usage is TRBJ2-1; TRBD2 is a possible D gene (6 bases). Trimming removed 6 bases from V and 4 bases from J, with 16 bases in between. Germline CDR1 is KGHSH and CDR2 is LQKENI. The CDR3 runs to 15 residues. CDR3 region: CASSPSGQEYNEQFF. Written as DNA, the CDR3 is TGTGCCAGCTCCCCGAGCGGGCAGGAATACAATGAGCAGTTCTTC.

The chain is built from TRBV9 and TRBJ2-3; 7 bases fit TRBD2. This CDR3 has 14 amino acids. Looked up from germline, CDR1 is SGDLS and CDR2 is YYNGEE. V was clipped by 4 bases and J by 6 bases; unmatched bases: 8. CDR3 sequence reads: CASSSRTSVDTQYF. The CDR3 bases are TGTGCCAGCAGCTCGCGAACTAGCGTGGATACGCAGTATTTT.